This TCR beta chain was sequenced during a study of CD8 T cells in Susac syndrome. Study summary: There were Susac syndrome patients who were therapy-naive at blood draw, others on corticosteroids, and others on intravenous immunoglobulin alone.

RNA, at roughly 0.45 to 1 ug, was reverse transcribed with random hexamers. immunoSEQ multiplex PCR amplified TCR beta CDR3 across 54 Vbeta, 13 Jbeta. MiXCR, applied by TCRdb to the immunoSEQ multiplex PCR reads, yields one record per CDR3 protein. Found here are around 80,000 distinct CDR3 sequences, under 95% of them singletons; the top ten hold approximately 0.45%. Sequencing of TCR beta drew on CD8+ and CD4+ T cells from blood. Negative isolation yielded CD8+ and CD4+ T cells; FACS enriched TEMRA cells. The CDR3 has 15 amino acids. Per germline, CDR1 SGHAT and CDR2 FQNNGV. V trimming: 2 bases; J trimming: 4 bases; junction bases outside the gene matches: 1.

The chain combines TRBV11-2 with TRBJ1-6, with TRBD1 identical over 8 bases. The sequenced sample consisted of CD8+ T cells from PBMCs. This sequence was found in a human donor with Susac syndrome. Here the CDR3 reads CASSLRTGYNSPLHF. The CDR3 nucleotides are TGTGCCAGCAGCTTAAGGACAGGGTATAATTCACCCCTCCACTTT.